One and the same sample provided the 14 T cell receptor beta chains below, sequenced in a study of T-cell memory formation after mild COVID-19. TCRdb re-analysed the 5' RACE reads in MiXCR, keeping a single row per CDR3 protein. The data hold around 300,000 distinct CDR3 sequences, with around 15% observed a single time. Sequencing was done on a sample of PBMCs or a T cell subset sorted from them (not recorded which). The receptors were gathered from a man aged 18 to 30 who had mild COVID-19 (a few samples of this study predate the infection). Cell type and time point are not known.

J is TRBJ2-1 and V is TRBV7-3; tentatively, D is TRBD2 (5 bases). V was clipped by 3 bases and J by 0 bases, with 9 bases between them. The germline gives CDR1 SGHTA, CDR2 FQGTGA. There are 15 residues in the CDR3. The CDR3 loop is CASSFGVGSYNEQFF. DNA for the CDR3: TGTGCCAGCAGCTTCGGGGTAGGCTCCTACAATGAGCAGTTCTTC.

The J gene is TRBJ1-3, the V gene TRBV30; D uncertain. This CDR3 is built from 12 residues. CDR1 GTSNPN and CDR2 SVGIG come from the germline V gene (reference sequence). The V end lost 5 bases, the J end lost 2 bases, and 7 bases lay between the germline ends. The DNA for the CDR3 is TGTGCCTGGCGGTCCCCTGGAAACACCATATATTTT. This gives the protein CAWRSPGNTIYF.

This chain uses TRBV20-1 with TRBJ2-1; 9 nucleotides line up with TRBD1. The ends lost 5 bases at V and 8 bases at J; junction bases unmatched: 4. Germline lookup yields CDR1 DFQATT and CDR2 SNEGSKA (reference sequence). The CDR3 is 12 amino acids. CDR3 amino acids: CSAYRGHDEQFF. In DNA, the CDR3 is TGCAGTGCTTACAGGGGGCATGATGAGCAGTTCTTC.

V is TRBV4-3 and J is TRBJ1-1; D uncertain. CDR3 length: 15 residues. CDR1 and CDR2 from the germline V gene are LGHNA and YSLEER. Trimming took 0 bases from V and 4 from J, leaving 12 bases between them. CDR3 amino acids: CASSQDLPSGTEAFF. The CDR3, as DNA: TGCGCCAGCAGCCAAGATCTCCCGAGCGGCACTGAAGCTTTCTTT.

Concerning this clonotype: One junction end disagrees with the germline gene, perhaps due to a read error. V usage is TRBV29-1 and J usage is TRBJ2-1, with D possibly matching TRBD2 (5 bases). This CDR3 spans 13 amino acids. Germline CDR1 is SQVTM and CDR2 is ANQGSEA. DNA of the CDR3: TGCAGCGTCAACGAAGCGGTGAACAATGAGCAGCTCTTC. Protein product: CSVNEAVNNEQLF.

The chain combines TRBV11-3 with TRBJ2-5, with D possibly being TRBD1 or TRBD2 (5 bases each). V lost 4 bases, J lost 5 bases, and 14 bases lay in between. This CDR3 has 14 residues. The germline V gene has CDR1 SGHNT and CDR2 YENEEA. Here the CDR3 reads CASSSGSREETQYF. The CDR3 DNA is TGTGCCAGCAGCTCCGGGTCCAGGGAGGAGACCCAGTACTTC.

V usage is TRBV2 and J usage is TRBJ2-3, with D unclear. CDR3 length: 13 residues. Trimming cost V 0 bases and J 8 bases, with 9 bases left between them. Germline assignment: CDR1 SNHLY and CDR2 FYNNEI. The CDR3 here is CASSEALLSTQYF. CDR3 coding DNA: TGTGCCAGCAGTGAAGCCCTATTAAGTACGCAGTATTTT.

This clonotype was counted between two and nine times. The chain is built from TRBV11-2 and TRBJ2-3; TRBD1 might be the D (6 bases). The length of the CDR3 is 14 residues. The ends were cut back, 5 bases at V and 2 bases at J, with 11 bases in the middle. Per germline, CDR1 SGHAT and CDR2 FQNNGV. The CDR3 region is CASSKDRHTDTQYF. DNA of the CDR3: TGTGCCAGCAGCAAAGACAGGCACACAGATACGCAGTATTTT.

The table lists this clonotype with a few counts. The chain carries TRBV5-1 and TRBJ1-2, with 7 bases fitting TRBD1. V gave up 4 bases and J gave up 2 bases; unmatched junction bases: 8. This CDR3 region has 15 residues. Germline assignment: CDR1 SGHRS and CDR2 YFSETQ. The CDR3 protein is CASSPRGGGNYGYTF. In DNA, the CDR3 is TGCGCCAGCAGCCCCCGCGGAGGGGGCAACTATGGCTACACCTTC.

The chain recombines TRBV4-1 with TRBJ1-5, with TRBD1 as a possible D gene (6 bases). The V gene's germline CDR1 is MGHRA and CDR2 YSYEKL. The CDR3 totals 18 residues. The V end lost 1 base, the J end lost 1 base, and 17 bases lay between the germline ends. The CDR3 coding sequence is TGCGCCAGCAGCCAAGGTCTGGGAGGGGGTCGAAGCAATCAGCCCCAGCATTTT. Translation gives CASSQGLGGGRSNQPQHF.

This chain uses TRBV4-1 with TRBJ2-1, with TRBD2 matching 9 bases. J was trimmed by 8 bases and V by 0 bases; bases with no gene match: 11. The CDR3 is made up of 17 amino acids. CDR1 MGHRA and CDR2 YSYEKL come from the germline V gene. CDR3 amino acids: CASSQEFGSGGIYEQFF. For the CDR3, the DNA is TGCGCCAGCAGCCAAGAGTTCGGTAGCGGGGGAATCTATGAGCAGTTCTTC.

V and J are TRBV25-1 and TRBJ2-7; D gene unclear. The CDR3 sequence is 12 residues long. Germline V gene lookup returns CDR1 MGHDK and CDR2 SYGVNS. Trimming took off 4 bases at V and 7 bases at J, with 11 bases between the two ends. CDR3 region: CASSAAGREQYF. CDR3 DNA: TGTGCCAGCAGTGCCGCAGGCAGGGAGCAGTACTTC.

This clonotype was counted a single time. The CDR3 DNA reads as TGTGCCACCAGCACGAGGGGTGAGACCCAGTACTTC. It specifies CATSTRGETQYF. This chain connects TRBV10-3 to TRBJ2-5, with D perhaps given as TRBD1 or TRBD2 (5 bases each). CDR1 ENHRY and CDR2 SYGVKD come from the germline V gene. The CDR3 consists of 12 residues. Trimming took off 10 bases at V and 5 bases at J, with 14 bases between the two ends.

The chain employs TRBV10-2 and TRBJ2-1, with TRBD2 matching over 8 bases. CDR1 is WSHSY, CDR2 SAAADI, per germline. The V gene end was trimmed by 4 bases and the J gene end by 0 bases; junction bases not matched to a gene: 2. The CDR3 covers 15 residues. CDR3 DNA: TGCGCCAGCAGTGTAGCGGGACCCTCCTACAATGAGCAGTTCTTC. Protein: CASSVAGPSYNEQFF.